Listed here are 4 T cell receptor beta chains from one sample, sequenced in a study of regulatory T cells in long-lasting Graves disease. Arm-PCR of CDR3 regions and iRepertoire HTBI primers were the basis on which TCR beta libraries were built. TCRdb reprocessed the multiplex PCR reads with MiXCR, giving one entry per CDR3 protein. The sample lists some 400,000 distinct CDR3 sequences; about 15% were seen once. Time point denoted: newly diagnosed GD, antithyroid drugs for less than 3 months. Researchers made the TCR library from RNA that was extracted from PBMCs. This same sample was also part of a study on T cells in Graves' hyperthyroidism and ophthalmopathy.

The source material was peripheral blood mononuclear cells (PBMCs), sampled at new diagnosis, from a patient treated with antithyroid drugs. The receptors shown here come from a woman aged 30 to 39 with Graves disease.

The CDR3: CAISEEGDTQYF. The CDR3 DNA is TGTGCCATCAGTGAAGAGGGGGATACGCAGTATTTT. The rearrangement joins TRBV10-3 to TRBJ2-3; D could derive from TRBD1 or TRBD2 (5 bases each). This CDR3 has 12 residues. Germline V lookup: CDR1 ENHRY, CDR2 SYGVKD. Trimming stripped 3 bases from V and 6 bases from J, with 7 bases between.

This rearrangement joins TRBV19 to TRBJ2-4; D is perhaps TRBD1 or TRBD2 (5 bases each). This CDR3 is 17 amino acids long. The V end was cut by 1 base, the J end by 0 bases, with 13 bases between. Germline assignment: CDR1 LNHDA and CDR2 SQIVND (reference sequence). The chain's CDR3 is CASSIATGALAKNIQYF. For the CDR3, the DNA is TGTGCCAGTAGTATAGCGACCGGGGCACTAGCCAAAAACATTCAGTACTTC.

The chain recombines TRBV27 with TRBJ1-5; 8 bases align to TRBD1. The V gene end was trimmed by 11 bases and the J gene end by 12 bases; junction bases not matched to a gene: 15. The germline CDR1 and CDR2 sequences are MNHEY and SMNVEV (reference sequence). The CDR3 totals 13 residues. DNA of the CDR3: TGTGCCGCCGGGAGACAGGGGTCTAAATACCAGCATTTT. Amino acid sequence: CAAGRQGSKYQHF.

The table lists this clonotype with many counts. This chain links TRBV7-9 with TRBJ2-7; 11 nucleotides line up with TRBD2. CDR1 and CDR2 from the germline V gene are SEHNR and FQNEAQ (reference sequence). CDR3 length: 14 amino acids. Unmatched junction bases numbered 5, after V lost 3 bases and J lost 7 bases. CDR3 sequence: CASSLGGTSGEQYF. The CDR3 region has the DNA TGTGCCAGCAGCTTGGGTGGGACTAGCGGAGAGCAGTACTTC.